This T cell receptor (beta chain) is from a study of cytomegalovirus exposure and HLA in healthy donors. Study-wide results and caveats: Sequencing likely produced, as an artifact, a cluster of highly shared sequence variants. Among TCR beta chains, those listed as cytomegalovirus-associated numbered over 150.

This PCR relied on a set of 60 Vbeta primers and 13 Jbeta primers. The table came from immunoSEQ multiplex PCR; TCRdb's copy has only in-frame clones and leaves some out. The repertoire consists of some 200,000 clones, with around four fifths occurring once and the leading ten covering approximately 1.5%. This clone was detected only a few times. Its antigen is not known. Germline V gene lookup returns CDR1 SGHKS and CDR2 YYEKEE (reference sequence). This CDR3 is built from 15 residues. V was clipped by 5 bases and J by 2 bases, with 16 bases between them. Sequenced material: PBMCs. The receptor's source is a man between 50 and 59 years old in good health and CMV-seronegative. The V call is TRBV5-5, the J call TRBJ1-2, with D maybe TRBD1 (6 bases). CDR3 residues: CASSSGGQKNYGYTF. The CDR3 nucleotides are TGTGCCAGCAGTTCCGGGGGGCAAAAGAACTATGGCTACACCTTC.